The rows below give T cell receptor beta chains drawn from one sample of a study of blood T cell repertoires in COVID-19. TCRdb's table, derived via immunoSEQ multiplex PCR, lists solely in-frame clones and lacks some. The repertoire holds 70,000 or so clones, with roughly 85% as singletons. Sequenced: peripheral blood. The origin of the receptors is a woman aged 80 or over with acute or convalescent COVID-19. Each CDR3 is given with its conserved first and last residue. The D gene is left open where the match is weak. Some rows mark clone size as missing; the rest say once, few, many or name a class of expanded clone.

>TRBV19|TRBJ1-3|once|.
CASTIGGRPGNTIYF
TGTGCCAGTACCATAGGAGGGAGACCTGGAAACACCATATATTTT
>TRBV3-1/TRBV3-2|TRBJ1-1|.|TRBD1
CASSQRGPNTEAFF
TGTGCCAGCAGCCAGAGGGGGCCGAACACTGAAGCTTTCTTT
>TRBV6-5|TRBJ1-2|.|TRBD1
CASSSWTGGNYGYTF
TGTGCCAGCAGTTCCTGGACAGGGGGCAACTATGGCTACACCTTC
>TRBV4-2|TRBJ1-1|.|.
CASSQVFRMNTEAFF
TGTGCCAGCAGCCAAGTTTTCAGGATGAACACTGAAGCTTTCTTT
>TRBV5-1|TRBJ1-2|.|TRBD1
CASSLGQVNYGYTF
TGCGCCAGCAGCTTAGGACAGGTGAACTATGGCTACACCTTC
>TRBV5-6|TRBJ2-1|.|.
CASNQPGSDNEQFF
TGTGCCAGCAACCAACCAGGAAGTGACAATGAGCAGTTCTTC
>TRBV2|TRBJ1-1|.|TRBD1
CASSSTGTYTEAFF
TGTGCCAGCAGTTCGACAGGGACGTACACTGAAGCTTTCTTT
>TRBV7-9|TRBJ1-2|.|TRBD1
CASSLRNTDRVGYTF
TGTGCCAGCAGCTTACGAAATACCGACAGGGTCGGCTACACCTTC
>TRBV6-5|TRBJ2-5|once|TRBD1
CASSPGQVQGETQYF
TGTGCCAGCAGTCCGGGACAGGTCCAAGGGGAGACCCAGTACTTC
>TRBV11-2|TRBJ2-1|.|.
CASSRRLSSYNEQFF
TGTGCCAGCAGCCGCAGGCTGAGCTCCTACAATGAGCAGTTCTTC
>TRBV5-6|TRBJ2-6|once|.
CASSPPVMGAGANVLTF
TGTGCCAGCAGCCCCCCGGTAATGGGCGCGGGGGCCAACGTCCTGACTTTC
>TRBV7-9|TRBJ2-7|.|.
CASSFDIEQYF
TGTGCCAGCAGCTTCGACATCGAGCAGTACTTC
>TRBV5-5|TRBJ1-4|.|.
CASRDLRSNEKLFF
TGTGCCAGCCGCGACCTCCGGAGCAATGAAAAACTGTTTTTT
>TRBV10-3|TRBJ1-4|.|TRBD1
CAISGQGGNEKLFF
TGTGCCATCAGCGGACAGGGAGGGAATGAAAAACTGTTTTTT
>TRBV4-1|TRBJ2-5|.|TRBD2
CASSPPSRGQETQYF
TGCGCCAGCAGCCCCCCTTCGCGGGGGCAAGAGACCCAGTACTTC
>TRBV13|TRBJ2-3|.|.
CASSSRGSDTQYF
TGTGCCAGCAGCTCACGAGGGTCAGATACGCAGTATTTT
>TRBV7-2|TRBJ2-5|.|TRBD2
CASSRTSGGRETQYF
TGTGCCAGCAGCCGCACTAGCGGGGGACGAGAGACCCAGTACTTC
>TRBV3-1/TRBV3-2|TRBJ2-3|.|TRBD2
CASSPHRGGRFTDTQYF
TGTGCCAGCAGCCCCCACCGCGGGGGGCGCTTCACAGATACGCAGTATTTT
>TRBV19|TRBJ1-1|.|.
CASSMISTPETEAFF
TGTGCCAGTAGTATGATCTCCACGCCAGAAACTGAAGCTTTCTTT
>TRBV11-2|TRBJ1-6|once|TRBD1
CASSLEPPGQGDNSPLHF
TGTGCCAGCAGCTTAGAGCCCCCGGGACAGGGAGACAATTCACCCCTCCACTTT
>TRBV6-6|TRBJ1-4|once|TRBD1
CASSSTGTNEKLFF
TGTGCCAGCAGTTCGACAGGGACTAATGAAAAACTGTTTTTT
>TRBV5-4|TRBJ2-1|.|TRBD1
CASSRDRGSYNEQFF
TGTGCCAGCAGCAGGGACAGGGGATCCTACAATGAGCAGTTCTTC
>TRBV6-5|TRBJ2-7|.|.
CASSLTAGRYEQYF
TGTGCCAGCTCCCTGACCGCGGGAAGGTACGAGCAGTACTTC
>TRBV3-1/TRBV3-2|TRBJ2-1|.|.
CASSRDRDEQFF
TGTGCCAGCAGCCGAGACCGGGATGAGCAGTTCTTC
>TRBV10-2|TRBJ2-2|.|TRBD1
CASSFGQGGNTGELFF
TGCGCCAGCAGTTTTGGACAGGGGGGGAACACCGGGGAGCTGTTTTTT
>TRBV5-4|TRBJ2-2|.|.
CASSSQTPNTGELFF
TGTGCCAGCAGCTCCCAGACACCTAACACCGGGGAGCTGTTTTTT
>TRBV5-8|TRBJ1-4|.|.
CASSLDHFNEKLFF
TGTGCCAGCAGCTTGGATCACTTTAATGAAAAACTGTTTTTT
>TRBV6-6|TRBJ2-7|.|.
CASSQTRLGDSYEQYF
TGTGCCAGCAGCCAGACCCGACTAGGGGACTCCTACGAGCAGTACTTC
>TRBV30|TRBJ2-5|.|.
CAWTFDPTGETQYF
TGTGCCTGGACCTTCGACCCCACGGGGGAGACCCAGTACTTC
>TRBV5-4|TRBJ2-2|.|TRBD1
CASSLGQGAGELFF
TGTGCCAGCAGCTTGGGACAGGGGGCCGGGGAGCTGTTTTTT
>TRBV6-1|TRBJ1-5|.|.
CASSEQVNQPQHF
TGTGCCAGCAGTGAACAGGTTAATCAGCCCCAGCATTTT
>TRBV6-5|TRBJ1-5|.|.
CASVGGEGPQHF
TGTGCCAGCGTCGGGGGGGAGGGGCCCCAGCATTTT
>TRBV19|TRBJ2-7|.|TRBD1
CASSKGQGSYEQYF
TGTGCCAGTAGTAAGGGACAGGGATCCTACGAGCAGTACTTC
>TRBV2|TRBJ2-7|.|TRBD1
CASAPGTGFRSYEQYF
TGTGCCAGCGCCCCCGGGACAGGGTTTAGATCCTACGAGCAGTACTTC
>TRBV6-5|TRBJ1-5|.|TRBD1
CATADRGGNQPQHF
TGTGCCACCGCGGACAGGGGGGGCAATCAGCCCCAGCATTTT
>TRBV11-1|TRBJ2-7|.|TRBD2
CASSSIAGGSYEQYF
TGTGCCAGCAGCTCAATAGCGGGGGGATCCTACGAGCAGTACTTC
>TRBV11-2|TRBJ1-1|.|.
CASSLAATVNTEAFF
TGTGCCAGCAGCTTAGCGGCGACAGTGAACACTGAAGCTTTCTTT
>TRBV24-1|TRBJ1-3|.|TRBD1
CATSDFCQGETSSGNTIYF
TGTGCCACCAGTGATTTTTGCCAGGGGGAAACTTCCTCTGGAAACACCATATATTTT
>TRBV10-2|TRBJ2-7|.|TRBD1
CATGQGAYEQYF
TGCGCCACCGGACAGGGGGCCTACGAGCAGTACTTC
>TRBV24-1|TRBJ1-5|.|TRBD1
CATSDLSAGTGEDQPQHF
TGTGCCACCAGTGATTTGAGCGCTGGGACAGGGGAAGATCAGCCCCAGCATTTT
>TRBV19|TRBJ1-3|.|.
CASSEGSGNTIYF
TGTGCCAGTAGTGAGGGCTCTGGAAACACCATATATTTT
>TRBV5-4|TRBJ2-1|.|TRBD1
CASSRNTDRGYEQFF
TGTGCCAGCAGCCGAAATACGGACAGGGGCTATGAGCAGTTCTTC
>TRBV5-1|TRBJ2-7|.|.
CASTTGSSYEQYF
TGCGCCAGCACCACAGGGAGCTCCTACGAGCAGTACTTC
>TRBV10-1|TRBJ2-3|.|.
CASSEGASTDTQYF
TGCGCCAGCAGTGAGGGGGCGAGCACAGATACGCAGTATTTT
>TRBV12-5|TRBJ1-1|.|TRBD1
CASGLVLTTGMVSTEAFF
TGTGCTAGTGGTTTGGTTCTTACGACAGGGATGGTGAGCACTGAAGCTTTCTTT
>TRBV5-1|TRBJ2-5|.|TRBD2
CASSLTGGAWETQYF
TGCGCCAGCAGCTTGACCGGGGGGGCCTGGGAGACCCAGTACTTC
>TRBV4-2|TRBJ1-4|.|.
CASSPAGATNEKLFF
TGTGCCAGCAGCCCGGCAGGGGCAACTAATGAAAAACTGTTTTTT
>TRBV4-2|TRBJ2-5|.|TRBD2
CASSLGTSGGAVGETQYF
TGTGCCAGCAGCCTAGGGACTAGCGGGGGGGCCGTAGGAGAGACCCAGTACTTC
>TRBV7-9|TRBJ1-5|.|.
CASSPDSPWNQPQHF
TGTGCCAGCAGCCCCGACAGCCCCTGGAATCAGCCCCAGCATTTT
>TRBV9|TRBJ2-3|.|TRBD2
CASSAKLAGEPTDTQYF
TGTGCCAGCAGCGCCAAACTAGCGGGGGAGCCCACAGATACGCAGTATTTT
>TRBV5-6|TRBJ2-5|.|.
CASSLARRQETQYF
TGTGCCAGCAGCTTGGCGCGGAGGCAAGAGACCCAGTACTTC
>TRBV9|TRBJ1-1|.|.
CASSVLGHGVNTEAFF
TGTGCCAGCAGCGTTTTGGGGCACGGTGTGAACACTGAAGCTTTCTTT
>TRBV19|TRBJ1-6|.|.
CASSAGDSPLHF
TGTGCCAGTAGTGCAGGGGACTCACCCCTCCACTTT
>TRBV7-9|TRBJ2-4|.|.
CASSLTGLNIQYF
TGTGCCAGCAGCCTGACAGGCTTAAACATTCAGTACTTC
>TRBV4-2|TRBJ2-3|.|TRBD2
CASSQVTGGSTDTQYF
TGTGCCAGCAGCCAAGTTACGGGGGGAAGCACAGATACGCAGTATTTT
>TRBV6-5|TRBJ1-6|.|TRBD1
CASLSGTGYLPPLHF
TGTGCCAGCTTATCCGGGACAGGGTATTTGCCACCCCTCCACTTT
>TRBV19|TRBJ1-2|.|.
CASSDRDTYGYTF
TGTGCCAGTAGTGACCGGGACACTTATGGCTACACCTTC